This T cell receptor (beta chain) stems from a study of blood T cell repertoires in COVID-19. Sequencing was performed with immunoSEQ multiplex PCR; in TCRdb, only in-frame clones are kept and a portion is missing. The top ten clones hold around 0.39% of a sample with approximately 44,000 clones, 90% to 95% of them seen once. V lost 5 bases to trimming and J lost 4 bases; unmatched junction nucleotides: 10. In germline, CDR1 is LNHDA, CDR2 SQIVND (reference sequence). The CDR3 has 15 amino acids. Specimen: peripheral blood. This receptor was identified in a man aged 45-60 years with COVID-19, enrolled during active disease. The chain is built from TRBV19 and TRBJ1-1; 7 bases align to TRBD1. Written as DNA, the CDR3 is TGTGCCAGTAGTTTCGGGACAGACGGGAGCACTGAAGCTTTCTTT. As protein: CASSFGTDGSTEAFF.